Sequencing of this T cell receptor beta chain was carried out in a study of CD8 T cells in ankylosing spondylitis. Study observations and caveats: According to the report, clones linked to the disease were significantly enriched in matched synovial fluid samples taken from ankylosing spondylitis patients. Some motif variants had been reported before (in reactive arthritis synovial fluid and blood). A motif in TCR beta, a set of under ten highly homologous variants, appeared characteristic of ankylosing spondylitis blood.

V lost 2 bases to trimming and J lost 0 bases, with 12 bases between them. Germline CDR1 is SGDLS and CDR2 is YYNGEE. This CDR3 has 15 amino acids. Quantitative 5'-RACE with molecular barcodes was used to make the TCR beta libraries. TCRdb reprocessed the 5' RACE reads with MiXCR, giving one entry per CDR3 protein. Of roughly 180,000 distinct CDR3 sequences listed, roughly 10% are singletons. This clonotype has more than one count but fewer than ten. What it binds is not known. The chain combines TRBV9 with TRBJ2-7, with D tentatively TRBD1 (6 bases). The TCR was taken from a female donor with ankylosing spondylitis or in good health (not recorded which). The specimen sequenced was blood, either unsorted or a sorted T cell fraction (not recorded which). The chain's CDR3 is CASSVSSGASYEQYF. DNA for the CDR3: TGTGCCAGCAGCGTTAGCTCAGGGGCCTCCTACGAGCAGTACTTC.